The present T cell receptor (beta chain) was sequenced within a study of blood T cell repertoires in COVID-19. Whole-study context: Sites across the United States, Italy and Spain contributed samples from acute and convalescent COVID-19. The analysed material was cDNA or gDNA that came from T cells, B-cell-depleted T cells, or PBMCs.

Germline V gene data show CDR1 as LGHDT and CDR2 as YNNKEL (reference sequence). CDR3 length equals 15 residues. The ends were cut back, 5 bases at V and 10 bases at J, with 23 bases in the middle. Repertoires were generated with immunoSEQ multiplex PCR, while TCRdb's copy carries only in-frame clones and drops some. This table has 150,000 to 200,000 clones, 80% to 90% appearing once. This TCR derives from a man in his forties or fifties with active or convalescent COVID-19. The material sequenced was peripheral blood. This chain uses TRBV3-1 (or the pseudogene TRBV3-2) with TRBJ1-2, with a possible D match to TRBD1 (6 bases). The CDR3 nucleotides read TGTGCCAGCAGCAAAACAGGGAAAAAATGGATTAACTACACCTTC. Residues: CASSKTGKKWINYTF.